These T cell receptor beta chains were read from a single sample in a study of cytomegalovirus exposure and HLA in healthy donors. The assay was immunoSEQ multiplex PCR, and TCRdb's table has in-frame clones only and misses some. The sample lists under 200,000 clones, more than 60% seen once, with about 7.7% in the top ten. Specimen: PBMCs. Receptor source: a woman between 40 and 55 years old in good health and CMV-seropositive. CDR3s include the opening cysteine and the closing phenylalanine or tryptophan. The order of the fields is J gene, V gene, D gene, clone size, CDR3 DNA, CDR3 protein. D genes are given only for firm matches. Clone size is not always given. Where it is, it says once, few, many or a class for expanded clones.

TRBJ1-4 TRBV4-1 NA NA TGCGCCAGCAGCCAAGGCGGGACGGGGGGGGAAAAACTGTTTTTT CASSQGGTGGEKLFF
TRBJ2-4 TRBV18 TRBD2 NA TGTGCCAGCTCACCTCTAGCGGGAGACGCCAAAAACATTCAGTACTTC CASSPLAGDAKNIQYF
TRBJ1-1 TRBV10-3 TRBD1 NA TGTGCCATCAGTGAGTCAGGGGGCTGGACTGAAGCTTTCTTT CAISESGGWTEAFF
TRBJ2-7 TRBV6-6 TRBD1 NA TGTGCCAGCAGTTACGTGGGACAGGACTACGAGCAGTACTTC CASSYVGQDYEQYF
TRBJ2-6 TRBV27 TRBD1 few TGTGCCAGCCTCGGACAGGGTGAGAATGGGGCCAACGTCCTGACTTTC CASLGQGENGANVLTF
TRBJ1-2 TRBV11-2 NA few TGTGCCAGCAGCTTAGGGACAACTAACTATGGCTACACCTTC CASSLGTTNYGYTF
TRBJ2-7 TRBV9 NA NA TGTGCCAGCAGGGAAGTGAAAGAGACAGACCAGGGGGAGCAGTACTTC CASREVKETDQGEQYF
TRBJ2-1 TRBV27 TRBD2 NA TGTGCCAGCAGTCCTATAAGCGGGAGGGCCCTCAATTATGAGCAGTTCTTC CASSPISGRALNYEQFF
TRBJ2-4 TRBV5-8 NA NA TGTGCCAGCAGCTTGGTATCTCTAGTAGCCAAAAACATTCAGTACTTC CASSLVSLVAKNIQYF
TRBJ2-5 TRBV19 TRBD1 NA TGTGCCAGTAGTAGGACAGGGGAGGGAGAGACCCAGTACTTC CASSRTGEGETQYF
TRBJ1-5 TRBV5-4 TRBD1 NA TGTGCCAGCAGCTTTGGACAGGGTAGGCAGCCCCAGCATTTT CASSFGQGRQPQHF
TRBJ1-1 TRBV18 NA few TGTGCCAGCTCTCACGATTATCAGGGTTTGGTGAACACTGAAGCTTTCTTT CASSHDYQGLVNTEAFF
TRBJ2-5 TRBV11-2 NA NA TGTGCCAGCAGCCACCGGGAGACCCAGTACTTC CASSHRETQYF
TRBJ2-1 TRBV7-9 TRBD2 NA TGTGCCAGCAGCCCCCGACTAGCGGGAGCAGGGAACAATGAGCAGTTCTTC CASSPRLAGAGNNEQFF
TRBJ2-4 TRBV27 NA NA TGTGCCAGCAGGGCCCGGGAAACTAGCCCATTCATCTTC CASRARETSPFIF
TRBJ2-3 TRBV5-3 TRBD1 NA TGTGCCAGAAGCTTGGGGCCCGGGACAGGGAAAACAGATACGCAGTATTTT CARSLGPGTGKTDTQYF